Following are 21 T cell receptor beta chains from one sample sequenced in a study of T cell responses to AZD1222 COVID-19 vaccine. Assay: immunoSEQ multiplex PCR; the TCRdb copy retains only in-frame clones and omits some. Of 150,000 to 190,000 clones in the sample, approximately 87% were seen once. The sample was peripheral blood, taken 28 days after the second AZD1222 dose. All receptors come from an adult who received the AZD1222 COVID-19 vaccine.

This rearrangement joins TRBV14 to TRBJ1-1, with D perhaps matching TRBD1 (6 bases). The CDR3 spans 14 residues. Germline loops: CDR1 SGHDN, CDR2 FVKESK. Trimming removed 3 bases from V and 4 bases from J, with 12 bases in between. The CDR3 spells CASSQTGLGTEAFF. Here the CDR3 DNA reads TGTGCCAGCAGCCAGACAGGCTTAGGCACTGAAGCTTTCTTT.

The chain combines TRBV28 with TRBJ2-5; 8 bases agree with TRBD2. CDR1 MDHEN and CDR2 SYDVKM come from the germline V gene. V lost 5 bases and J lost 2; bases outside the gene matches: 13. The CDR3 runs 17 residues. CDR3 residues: CASSTDLASGSQETQYF. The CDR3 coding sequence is TGTGCCAGCAGTACCGACTTGGCTAGCGGGTCACAAGAGACCCAGTACTTC.

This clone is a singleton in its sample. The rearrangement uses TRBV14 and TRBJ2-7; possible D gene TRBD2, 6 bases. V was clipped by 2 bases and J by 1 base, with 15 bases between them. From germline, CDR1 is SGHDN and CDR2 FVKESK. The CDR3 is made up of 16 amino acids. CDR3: CASSQRFGGPSYEQYF. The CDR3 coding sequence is TGTGCCAGCAGCCAACGGTTTGGAGGGCCGTCCTACGAGCAGTACTTC.

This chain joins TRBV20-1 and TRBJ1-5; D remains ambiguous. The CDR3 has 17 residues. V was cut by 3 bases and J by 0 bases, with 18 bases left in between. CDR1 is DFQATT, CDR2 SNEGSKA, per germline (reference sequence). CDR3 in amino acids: CSASDAMGGGSNQPQHF. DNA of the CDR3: TGCAGTGCTAGTGACGCGATGGGAGGCGGTAGCAATCAGCCCCAGCATTTT.

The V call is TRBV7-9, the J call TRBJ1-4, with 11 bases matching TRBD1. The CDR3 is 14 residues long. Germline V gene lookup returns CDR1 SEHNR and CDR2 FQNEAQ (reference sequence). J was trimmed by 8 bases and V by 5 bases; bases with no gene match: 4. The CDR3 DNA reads TGTGCCAGCAGCGATCGGACAGGGGGCGAAAAACTGTTTTTT. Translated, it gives CASSDRTGGEKLFF.

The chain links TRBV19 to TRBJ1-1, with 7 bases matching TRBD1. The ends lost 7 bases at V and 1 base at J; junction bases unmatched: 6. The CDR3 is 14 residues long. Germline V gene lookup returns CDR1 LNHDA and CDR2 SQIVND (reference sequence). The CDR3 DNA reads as TGTGCCAGTACCCTAGGGGGCAGGAACACTGAAGCTTTCTTT. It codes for CASTLGGRNTEAFF.

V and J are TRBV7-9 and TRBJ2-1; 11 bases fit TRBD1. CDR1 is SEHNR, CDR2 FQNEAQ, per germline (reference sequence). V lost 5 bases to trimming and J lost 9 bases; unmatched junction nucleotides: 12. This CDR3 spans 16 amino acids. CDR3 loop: CASSHLKGQGGSEQFF. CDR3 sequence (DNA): TGTGCCAGCAGCCATCTGAAGGGACAGGGGGGATCTGAGCAGTTCTTC.

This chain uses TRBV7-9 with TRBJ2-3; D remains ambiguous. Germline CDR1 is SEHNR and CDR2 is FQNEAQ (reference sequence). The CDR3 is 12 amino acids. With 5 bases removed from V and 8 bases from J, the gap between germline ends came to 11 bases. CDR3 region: CASSTEAPTQYF. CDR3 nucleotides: TGTGCCAGCAGCACCGAGGCGCCTACGCAGTATTTT.

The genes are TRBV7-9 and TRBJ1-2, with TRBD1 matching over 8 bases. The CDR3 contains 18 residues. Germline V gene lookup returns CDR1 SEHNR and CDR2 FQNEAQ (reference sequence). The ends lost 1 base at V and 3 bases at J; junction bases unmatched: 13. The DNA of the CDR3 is TGTGCCAGCAGCTTAGTTGGCCCCACCGCAGGGGGCGACTATGGCTACACCTTC. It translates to CASSLVGPTAGGDYGYTF.

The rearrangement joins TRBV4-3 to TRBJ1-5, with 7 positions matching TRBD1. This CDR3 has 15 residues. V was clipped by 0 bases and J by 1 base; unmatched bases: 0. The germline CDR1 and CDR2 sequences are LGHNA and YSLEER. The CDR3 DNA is TGCGCCAGCAGCCAAGAACAGGGGAGCAATCAGCCCCAGCATTTT. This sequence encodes CASSQEQGSNQPQHF.

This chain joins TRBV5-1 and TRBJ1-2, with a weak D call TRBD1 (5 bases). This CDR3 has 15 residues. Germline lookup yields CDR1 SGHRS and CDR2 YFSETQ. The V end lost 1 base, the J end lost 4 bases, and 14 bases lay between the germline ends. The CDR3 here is CASSLNGGDSYGYTF. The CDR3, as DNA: TGCGCCAGCAGCTTGAACGGGGGAGACAGCTATGGCTACACCTTC.

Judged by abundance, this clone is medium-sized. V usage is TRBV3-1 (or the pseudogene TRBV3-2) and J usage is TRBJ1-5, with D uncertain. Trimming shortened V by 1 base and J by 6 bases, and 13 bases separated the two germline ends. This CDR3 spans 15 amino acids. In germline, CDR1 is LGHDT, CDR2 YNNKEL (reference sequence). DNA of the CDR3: TGTGCCAGCAGCCAAGGGAAATGGAATGCTCAGCCCCAGCATTTT. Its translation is CASSQGKWNAQPQHF.

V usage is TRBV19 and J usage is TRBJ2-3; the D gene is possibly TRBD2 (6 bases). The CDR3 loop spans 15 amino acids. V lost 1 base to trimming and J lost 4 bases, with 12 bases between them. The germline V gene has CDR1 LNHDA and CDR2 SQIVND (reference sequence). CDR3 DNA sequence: TGTGCCAGTAGTATAGCCGGGAGACGTGCAGATACGCAGTATTTT. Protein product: CASSIAGRRADTQYF.

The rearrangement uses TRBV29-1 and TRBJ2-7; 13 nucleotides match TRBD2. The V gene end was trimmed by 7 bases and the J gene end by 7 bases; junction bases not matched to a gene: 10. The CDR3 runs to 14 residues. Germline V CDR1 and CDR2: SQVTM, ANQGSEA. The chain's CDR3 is CSAGTSGTPREQYF. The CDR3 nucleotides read TGCAGCGCCGGGACTAGCGGGACCCCTCGAGAGCAGTACTTC.

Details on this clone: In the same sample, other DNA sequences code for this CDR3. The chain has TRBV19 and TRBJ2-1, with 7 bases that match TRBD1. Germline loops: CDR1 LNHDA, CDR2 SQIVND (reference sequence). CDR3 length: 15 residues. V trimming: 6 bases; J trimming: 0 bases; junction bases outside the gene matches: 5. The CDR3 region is CASRLDRSSYNEQFF. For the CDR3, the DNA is TGTGCCAGTAGGTTGGACAGGAGCTCCTACAATGAGCAGTTCTTC.

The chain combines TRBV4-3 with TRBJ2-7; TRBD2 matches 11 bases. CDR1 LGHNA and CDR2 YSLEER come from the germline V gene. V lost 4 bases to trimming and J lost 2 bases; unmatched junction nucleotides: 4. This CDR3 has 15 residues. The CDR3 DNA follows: TGCGCCAGCAGCCTCGGGACTAGCGGAACCTACGAGCAGTACTTC. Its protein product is CASSLGTSGTYEQYF.

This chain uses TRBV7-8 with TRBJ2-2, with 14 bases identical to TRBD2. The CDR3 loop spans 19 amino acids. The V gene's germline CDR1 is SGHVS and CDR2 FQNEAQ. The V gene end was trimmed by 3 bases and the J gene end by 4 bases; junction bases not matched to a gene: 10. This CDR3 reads CASSFLTSGRGLGTGELFF. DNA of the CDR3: TGTGCCAGCAGCTTCCTGACTAGCGGGAGGGGACTGGGCACCGGGGAGCTGTTTTTT.

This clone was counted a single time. The CDR3: CASRQGAYGYTF. CDR3 DNA: TGTGCCAGCAGACAGGGGGCTTATGGCTACACCTTC. This chain links TRBV28 with TRBJ1-2; the match to TRBD1 covers 9 bases. Germline V gene data show CDR1 as MDHEN and CDR2 as SYDVKM. CDR3 length equals 12 residues. Trimming at V came to 6 bases and at J to 5 bases, leaving 1 base not matched to a gene.

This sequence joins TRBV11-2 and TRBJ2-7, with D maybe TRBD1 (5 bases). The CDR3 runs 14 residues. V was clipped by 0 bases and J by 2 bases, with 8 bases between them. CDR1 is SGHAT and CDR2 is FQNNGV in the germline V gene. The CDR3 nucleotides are TGTGCCAGCAGCTTAGATACAGGTCCCTACGAGCAGTACTTC. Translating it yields CASSLDTGPYEQYF.

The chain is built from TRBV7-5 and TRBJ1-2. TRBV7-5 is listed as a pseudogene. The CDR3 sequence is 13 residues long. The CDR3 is CARRLFGCYGYTF. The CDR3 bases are TGTGCCAGACGGCTTTTTGGATGCTATGGCTACACCTTC.

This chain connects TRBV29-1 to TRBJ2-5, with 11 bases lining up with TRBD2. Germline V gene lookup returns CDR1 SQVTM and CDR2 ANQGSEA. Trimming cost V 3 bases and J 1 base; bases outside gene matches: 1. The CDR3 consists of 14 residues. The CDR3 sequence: CSVELAGGQETQYF. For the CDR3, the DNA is TGCAGCGTTGAGCTAGCGGGAGGCCAAGAGACCCAGTACTTC.